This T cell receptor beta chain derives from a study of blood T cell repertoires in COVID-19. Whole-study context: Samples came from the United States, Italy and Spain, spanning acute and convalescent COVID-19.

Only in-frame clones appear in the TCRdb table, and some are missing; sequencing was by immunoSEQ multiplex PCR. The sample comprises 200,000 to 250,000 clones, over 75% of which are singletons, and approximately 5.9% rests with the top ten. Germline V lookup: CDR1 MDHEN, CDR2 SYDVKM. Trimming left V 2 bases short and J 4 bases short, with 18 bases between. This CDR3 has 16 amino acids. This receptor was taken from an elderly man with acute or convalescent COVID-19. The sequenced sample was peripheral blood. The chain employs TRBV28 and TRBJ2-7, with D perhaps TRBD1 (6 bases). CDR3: CASSLSSPGQYYEQYF. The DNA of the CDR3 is TGTGCCAGCAGTTTAAGCTCTCCGGGACAATATTACGAGCAGTACTTC. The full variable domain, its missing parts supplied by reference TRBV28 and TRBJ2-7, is DVKVTQSSRYLVKRTGEKVFLECVQDMDHENMFWYRQDPGLGLRLIYFSYDVKMKEKGDIPEGYSVSREKKERFSLILESASTNQTSMYLCASSLSSPGQYYEQYFGPGTRLTVT.